This is a list of T cell receptor beta chains from one sample in a study of cytomegalovirus exposure and HLA in healthy donors. TCRdb's copy holds only in-frame clones and misses some; the assay was immunoSEQ multiplex PCR. The sample holds some 120,000 clones. Sequencing input: PBMCs. These TCRs come from a man between 40 and 49 years old in good health and CMV-seronegative. CDR3s include the opening cysteine and the closing phenylalanine or tryptophan.

J	V	CDR3
TRBJ1-4	TRBV19	CASRSRTAATNEKLFF
TRBJ2-1	TRBV7-2	CASSLVRDYNNEQFF
TRBJ2-1	TRBV7-2	CASTPGSGRFNEQFF
TRBJ2-2	TRBV5-6	CASSSYPEDLNTGELFF
TRBJ1-4	TRBV30	CAWSSPGQGFFREKLFF
TRBJ1-2	TRBV27	CASSASSNYGYTF
TRBJ2-2	TRBV5-6	CASSLRASGNTGELFF
TRBJ2-6	TRBV5-5	CASSSKDGTGGSGANVLTF
TRBJ1-2	TRBV28	CASSFTGGGYTF
TRBJ2-5	TRBV5-1	CASLGKGAETQYF
TRBJ1-1	TRBV5-6	CASSLWDRDVHTEAFF
TRBJ2-3	TRBV30	CAWRGAQGPQGTQYF
TRBJ2-3	TRBV2	CASSVPRGEEDTQYF
TRBJ2-6	TRBV7-2	CASSLGTRTYGANVLTF
TRBJ2-3	TRBV7-9	CASSQAGRTDTQYF
TRBJ2-1	TRBV18	CASSHTSGPGNEQFF
TRBJ1-5	TRBV19	CASRVDRADQPQHF
TRBJ2-3	TRBV30	CAWSVRRGSTDTQYF
TRBJ2-1	TRBV4-1	CASSLLGTSANEQFF
TRBJ2-3	TRBV7-6	CASSLMRTDTQYF
TRBJ2-7	TRBV7-2	CASSLNRDSYEQYF
TRBJ2-1	TRBV6-6	CASSYDSYNEQFF
TRBJ1-5	TRBV2	CASSERWISDQPQHF
TRBJ2-3	TRBV9	CASSVVSTTDTQYF
TRBJ1-5	TRBV19	CASSTGPGTANSNQPQHF
TRBJ1-1	TRBV20-1	CTARGATEAFF
TRBJ2-7	TRBV6-1	CASSERTGLTYEQYF
TRBJ2-5	TRBV4-1	CASSQGFGQRGLPLYF
TRBJ2-5	TRBV21-1	CASSKGLLVQETQYF
TRBJ2-5	TRBV11-3	CASSSGASGSKGPHQETQYF
TRBJ2-7	TRBV5-1	CASSTGQSISSYEQYF
TRBJ2-3	TRBV7-7	CASSPAGSDTQYF
TRBJ2-1	TRBV2	CASTIQAVKTGEQFF
TRBJ1-2	TRBV30	CAWGQANNYGYTF
TRBJ1-5	TRBV6-1	CASSAGGRFFSSNQPQHF
TRBJ2-5	TRBV7-2	CASTLAGGPRETQYF
TRBJ2-2	TRBV7-9	CASSSAGTGGSGELFF
TRBJ1-2	TRBV6-5	CASRIGGGGGYTF
TRBJ1-5	TRBV19	CASSIERQRSQPQHF
TRBJ2-3	TRBV7-2	CASSLGLEGRTDTQYF
TRBJ1-2	TRBV6-5	CASRDSGLSGYTF
TRBJ1-2	TRBV29-1	CSVREGGAQGYGYTF
TRBJ2-2	TRBV7-6	CASSPGTERNTGELFF
TRBJ2-7	TRBV29-1	CSAHVGGQGGYEQYF
TRBJ2-3	TRBV19	CVSSTSGGTDTQYF
TRBJ2-7	TRBV9	CASSGLGQGGTYEQYF
TRBJ2-7	TRBV15	CATSRDSPSYPEQYF
TRBJ1-1	TRBV6-4	CASSDITVGGDTSVNTEAFF
TRBJ2-2	TRBV7-9	CASSLMLSGANTGELFF
TRBJ2-3	TRBV10-3	CAINRASTDTQYF
.	TRBV2	CASSWDRAYEQYF
TRBJ1-2	TRBV6-5	CASSWRGWNGYTF
TRBJ2-3	TRBV2	CASSVSETGRPYF
TRBJ2-1	TRBV28	CASTSSYNEQFF
TRBJ2-7	TRBV5-4	CASSLRQGSNYEQYF
TRBJ2-3	TRBV11-1	CASSLAAGGQDTQYF
TRBJ2-7	TRBV7-9	CASSSTSGGHYEQYF
TRBJ2-1	TRBV9	CASSSRLAGLNNEQFF
TRBJ2-7	TRBV5-1	CASRLQGASYEQYF